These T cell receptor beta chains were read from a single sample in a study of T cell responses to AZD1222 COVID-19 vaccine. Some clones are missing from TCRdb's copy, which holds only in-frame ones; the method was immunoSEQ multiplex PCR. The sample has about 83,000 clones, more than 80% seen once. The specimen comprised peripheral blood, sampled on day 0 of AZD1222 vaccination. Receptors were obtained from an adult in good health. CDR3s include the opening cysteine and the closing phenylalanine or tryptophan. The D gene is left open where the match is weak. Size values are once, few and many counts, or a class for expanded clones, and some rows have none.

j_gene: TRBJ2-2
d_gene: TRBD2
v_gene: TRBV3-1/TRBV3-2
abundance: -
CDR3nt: TGTGCCAGCAGCCCCTGGACTAGCGGGAGCACCGGGGAGCTGTTTTTT
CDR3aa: CASSPWTSGSTGELFF

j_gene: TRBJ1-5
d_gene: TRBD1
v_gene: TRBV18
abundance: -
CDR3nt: TGTGCCAGCTCACTTGGAGGACAGGGAACATATAGCAATCAGCCCCAGCATTTT
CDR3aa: CASSLGGQGTYSNQPQHF

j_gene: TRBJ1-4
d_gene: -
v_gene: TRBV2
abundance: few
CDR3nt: TGTGCCAGCAGTGTTGGTGGGGATCTCCGCGATGAAAAACTGTTTTTT
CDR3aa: CASSVGGDLRDEKLFF

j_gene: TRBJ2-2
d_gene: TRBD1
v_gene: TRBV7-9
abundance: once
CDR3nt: TGTGCCAGCAGCCCCGGGACAGGTGGTTTCGGGGAGCTGTTTTTT
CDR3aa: CASSPGTGGFGELFF

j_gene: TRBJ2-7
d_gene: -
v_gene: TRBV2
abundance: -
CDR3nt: TGTGCCAGCATAGGGAACTACGAGCAGTACTTC
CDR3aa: CASIGNYEQYF

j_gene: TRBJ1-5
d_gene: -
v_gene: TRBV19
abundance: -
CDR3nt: TGTGCCAGTAGTGGGGCCGGACGGGGGGATAGCAATCAGCCCCAGCATTTT
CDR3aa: CASSGAGRGDSNQPQHF

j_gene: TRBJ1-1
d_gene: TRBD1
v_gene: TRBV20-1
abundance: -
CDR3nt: TGCAGTGCTAGTTTCGGGACAGGGTACACTGAAGCTTTCTTT
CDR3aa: CSASFGTGYTEAFF

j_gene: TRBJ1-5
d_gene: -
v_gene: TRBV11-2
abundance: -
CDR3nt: TGTGCCAGCAGCGCCGGGACATTGTATAGCAATCAGCCCCAGCATTTT
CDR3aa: CASSAGTLYSNQPQHF

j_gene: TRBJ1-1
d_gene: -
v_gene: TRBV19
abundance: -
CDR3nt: TGTGCCAGTAGTATATTGGGCAGCCCCGGGGCTTTCTTT
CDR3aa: CASSILGSPGAFF

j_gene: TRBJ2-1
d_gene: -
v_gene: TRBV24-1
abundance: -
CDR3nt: TGTGCCACTGGGAGAGGGGGCTACAATGAGCAGTTCTTC
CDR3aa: CATGRGGYNEQFF

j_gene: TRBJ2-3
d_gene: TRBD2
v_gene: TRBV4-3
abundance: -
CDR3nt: TGCGCCAGCAGCCAAGAAGGGCCGGTAATGGGACTAGCTACAGATACGCAGTATTTT
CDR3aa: CASSQEGPVMGLATDTQYF

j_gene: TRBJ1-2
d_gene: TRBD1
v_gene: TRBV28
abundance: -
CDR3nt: TGTGCCAGCAGTGGGGACAGAAGTGGCTACACCTTC
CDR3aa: CASSGDRSGYTF

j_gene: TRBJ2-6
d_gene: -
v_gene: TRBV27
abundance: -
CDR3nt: TGTGCCAGCAGTTTGTTTGTAAATTTTGATTCTGGGGCCAACGTCCTGACTTTC
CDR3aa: CASSLFVNFDSGANVLTF

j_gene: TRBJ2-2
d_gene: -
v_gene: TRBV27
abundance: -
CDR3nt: TGTGCCAGCAGTTTAGATGGGGCGCGGACCGGGGAGCTGTTTTTT
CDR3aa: CASSLDGARTGELFF

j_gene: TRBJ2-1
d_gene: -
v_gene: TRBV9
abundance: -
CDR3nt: TGTGCCAGCAGCGTCGACCGAGGACAGTACAATGAGCAGTTCTTC
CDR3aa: CASSVDRGQYNEQFF

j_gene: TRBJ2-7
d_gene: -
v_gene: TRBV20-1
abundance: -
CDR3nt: TGCAGTGCTAGTTCCCCGAGGGCAGCGGCCTACGAGCAGTACTTC
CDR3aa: CSASSPRAAAYEQYF

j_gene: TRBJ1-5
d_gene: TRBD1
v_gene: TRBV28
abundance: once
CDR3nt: TGTGCCAGCAGTTACAGGGGGGGCAATCAGCCCCAGCATTTT
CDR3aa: CASSYRGGNQPQHF

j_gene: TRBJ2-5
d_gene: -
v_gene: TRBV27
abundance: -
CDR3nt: TGTGCCAGCAGTGTAACGTCCCAAGAGACCCAGTACTTC
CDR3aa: CASSVTSQETQYF

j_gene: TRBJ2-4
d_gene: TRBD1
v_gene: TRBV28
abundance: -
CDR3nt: TGTGCCAGCAGGGGACAGGGCTCCGGGGTAACCAAAAACATTCAGTACTTC
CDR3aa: CASRGQGSGVTKNIQYF

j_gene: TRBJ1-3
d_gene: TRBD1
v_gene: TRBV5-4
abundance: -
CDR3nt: TGTGCCAGCAGCTACGGACAGGGGGCAAATGGAAACACCATATATTTT
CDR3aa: CASSYGQGANGNTIYF

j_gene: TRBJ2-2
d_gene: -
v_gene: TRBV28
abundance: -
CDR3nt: TGTGCCAGCAGTTCCTTTGGGAGGTGGGGGGAACCCAACCGGGAGCTGTTTTTT
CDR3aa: CASSSFGRWGEPNRELFF

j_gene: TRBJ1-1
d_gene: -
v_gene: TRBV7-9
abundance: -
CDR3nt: TGTGCCAGCAGCTTAGTCTCGGGGGGGACTGAAGCTTTCTTT
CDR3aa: CASSLVSGGTEAFF

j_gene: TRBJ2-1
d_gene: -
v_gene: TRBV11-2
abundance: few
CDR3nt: TGTGCCAGCAGCTTAGTGGATTACAATGAGCAGTTCTTC
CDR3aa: CASSLVDYNEQFF

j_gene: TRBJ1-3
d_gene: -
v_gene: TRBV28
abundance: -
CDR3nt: TGTGCCAGCAGTTCGGACGGCTACACCATATATTTT
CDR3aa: CASSSDGYTIYF

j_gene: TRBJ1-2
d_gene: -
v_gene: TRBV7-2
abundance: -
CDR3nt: TGTGCCAGCAGCCAAACGACGGACACCTCGACTTATGGCTACACCTTC
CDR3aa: CASSQTTDTSTYGYTF

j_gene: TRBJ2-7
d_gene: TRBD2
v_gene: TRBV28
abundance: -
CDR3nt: TGTGCCAGCAGTTCCTTAGGGACCGGGACTAGCTCCTACGAGCAGTACTTC
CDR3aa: CASSSLGTGTSSYEQYF

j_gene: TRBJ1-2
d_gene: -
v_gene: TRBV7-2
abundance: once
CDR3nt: TGTGCCAGCAGCTTACTGCCGTTGGCAGGGGATGGCTACACCTTC
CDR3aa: CASSLLPLAGDGYTF

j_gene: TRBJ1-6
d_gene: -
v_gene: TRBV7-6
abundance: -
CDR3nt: TGTGCCAGCAGCTTAGCGGGACGGAATTCACCCCTCCACTTT
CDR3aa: CASSLAGRNSPLHF

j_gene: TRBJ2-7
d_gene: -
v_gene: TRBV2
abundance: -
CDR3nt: TGTGCCAGCAGTGGTGGAGGGACAGATATCAACGAGCAGTACTTC
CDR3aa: CASSGGGTDINEQYF

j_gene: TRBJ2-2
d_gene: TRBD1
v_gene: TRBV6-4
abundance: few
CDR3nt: TGTGCCAGCAGTGACACCTCTACAGGGGACACCGGGGAGCTGTTTTTT
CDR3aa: CASSDTSTGDTGELFF

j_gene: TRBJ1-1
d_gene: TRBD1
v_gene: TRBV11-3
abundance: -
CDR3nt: TGTGCCAGCAGCTTAGCAGGGGGGGCTGAAGCTTTCTTT
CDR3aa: CASSLAGGAEAFF

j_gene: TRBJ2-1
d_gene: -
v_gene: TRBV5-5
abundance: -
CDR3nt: TGTGCCAGCAGCCCAGGGCCGGTGGACTCCTACAATGAGCAGTTCTTC
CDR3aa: CASSPGPVDSYNEQFF

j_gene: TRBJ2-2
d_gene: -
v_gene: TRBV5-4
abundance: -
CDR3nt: TGTGCCAGCAGCTTGGCTAGCGTAGGGACCGGGGAGCTGTTTTTT
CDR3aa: CASSLASVGTGELFF